A few counts support the clone carrying this T cell receptor (beta chain). Its antigen is currently unknown. The sample originates from a study of cytomegalovirus exposure and HLA in healthy donors. Study conclusions and caveats: Another analysis was done later, and it associated roughly 15,000 TCR beta sequences with HLA alleles at 0.05 false discovery rate. An assumption of roughly uniform sequencing depth across donors underlay the presence/absence analyses.

PCR employed 60 Vbeta and 13 Jbeta primers. The protocol was immunoSEQ multiplex PCR, while the TCRdb copy is restricted to in-frame clones and leaves out a portion. The table shows more than 70,000 clones, with around 80% occurring only once. CDR3 length: 13 residues. Germline V lookup: CDR1 MNHNS, CDR2 SASEGT. The V end lost 7 bases, the J end lost 5 bases, and 15 bases lay between the germline ends. The TCR originated in a man younger than 45 in good health and CMV-seropositive. The V and J genes are TRBV6-1 and TRBJ2-7, with D possibly TRBD1 on 6 matching bases. Sequenced material: PBMCs. Here the CDR3 reads CASKGVSGDEQYV. CDR3 nucleotides: TGTGCCAGCAAGGGGGTATCGGGCGACGAGCAGTACGTC.